Below are 27 T cell receptor beta chains sequenced from a single sample in a study of T-cell reconstitution after alpha-beta-depleted transplantation in children. The TCRbeta library was prepared with unique molecular identifiers. TCRdb independently ran MiXCR on the PCR reads; one entry per CDR3 protein. The sample includes 500,000 or so distinct CDR3 sequences, around a third seen only once; the top ten take around 2.3%. This specimen was PBMCs from the stem cell graft donor, taken from the stem cell graft. The receptors originated from a human donor who donated a stem cell graft to a child with aplastic anemia.

This clonotype was seen a handful of times. V usage is TRBV27 and J usage is TRBJ2-7; 10 bases line up with TRBD1. Per germline, CDR1 MNHEY and CDR2 SMNVEV (reference sequence). The CDR3 spans 13 residues. The junction had 1 base not matched to a gene; V was cut back by 3 bases and J by 5 bases. The CDR3 reads CASSLTGGNEQYV. The CDR3 DNA is TGTGCCAGCAGTTTGACAGGGGGCAACGAGCAGTACGTC.

The rearrangement joins TRBV19 to TRBJ1-2; D might be TRBD1 (5 bases). CDR1 is LNHDA and CDR2 is SQIVND in the germline V gene (reference sequence). The CDR3 is 16 residues long. V shed 3 bases and J shed 5 bases, with 19 bases lying between them. CDR3 loop: CASSISSGAVSYGYTF. CDR3 nucleotide sequence: TGTGCCAGTAGTATCTCTAGTGGGGCCGTATCGTATGGCTACACCTTC.

This clonotype was counted a few times. The chain has TRBV29-1 and TRBJ2-5; TRBD2 agrees at 10 bases. Germline V gives CDR1 SQVTM, CDR2 ANQGSEA. V lost 5 bases, J lost 0 bases, and 9 bases stayed unmatched. The CDR3 runs to 16 residues. In DNA, the CDR3 is TGCAGCGTTTCCTTAGGACTAGCGGTCTACCAAGAGACCCAGTACTTC. Its protein is CSVSLGLAVYQETQYF.

V and J are TRBV7-2 and TRBJ2-7; D perhaps matches TRBD2 (6 bases). V shed 4 bases and J shed 0 bases, with 13 bases lying between them. Germline values: CDR1 SGHTA, CDR2 FQGNSA. CDR3 length: 15 residues. The chain's CDR3 is CASSSRGGTSYEQYF. DNA of the CDR3: TGTGCCAGCAGCTCCCGGGGCGGGACCTCCTACGAGCAGTACTTC. Full variable domain (rest looked up from reference TRBV7-2 and TRBJ2-7): GAGVSQSPSNKVTEKGKDVELRCDPISGHTALYWYRQSLGQGLEFLIYFQGNSAPDKSGLPSDRFSAERTGGSVSTLTIQRTQQEDSAVYLCASSSRGGTSYEQYFGPGTRLTVT.

The gene calls are TRBV7-2 and TRBJ2-1; 9 bases are a match to TRBD2. Per germline, CDR1 SGHTA and CDR2 FQGNSA. With V trimmed by 1 base and J by 4 bases, 5 bases remained unmatched. This CDR3 has 16 amino acids. The CDR3 DNA reads TGTGCCAGCAGCTTAGGGGCTAGCGGGATATACAATGAGCAGTTCTTC. It specifies CASSLGASGIYNEQFF. The variable domain in full, with the rest retrieved from reference TRBV7-2 and TRBJ2-1, is GAGVSQSPSNKVTEKGKDVELRCDPISGHTALYWYRQSLGQGLEFLIYFQGNSAPDKSGLPSDRFSAERTGGSVSTLTIQRTQQEDSAVYLCASSLGASGIYNEQFFGPGTRLTVL.

This clonotype was detected only a few times. One end of the junction does not line up with germline, which may come from a read error. V and J are TRBV29-1 and TRBJ1-2; 9 nucleotides line up with TRBD1. The CDR3 has 12 residues. Germline loops: CDR1 SQVTM, CDR2 ANQGSEA. The CDR3 region has the DNA TGCAGCGCCACTACCGGGACCGGGACAGGGTACTTC. It specifies CSATTGTGTGYF.

The rearrangement links TRBV18 to TRBJ2-7, with D possibly TRBD1 on 5 matching bases. Trimming stripped 4 bases from V and 8 bases from J, with 9 bases between. This CDR3 spans 11 amino acids. Germline V gene data show CDR1 as KGHSH and CDR2 as LQKENI. The CDR3 sequence is CASSLQGQQYF. The CDR3 DNA reads TGTGCCAGCTCACTTCAGGGTCAGCAGTACTTC.

There are a few counts of this clonotype. The V and J genes are TRBV21-1 and TRBJ2-7; the table's D call TRBD1 went unverified against the DNA. TRBV21-1 is labeled a pseudogene. The CDR3 consists of 14 residues. The CDR3 sequence: CASSKAGTDYEQYV. CDR3 nucleotide sequence: TGTGCCAGCAGCAAAGCCGGGACAGACTACGAGCAGTACGTC.

There are a few counts of this clonotype. Here the CDR3 reads CASSQEQLPSGNTIYF. The DNA of the CDR3 is TGTGCCAGCAGCCAAGAACAACTGCCCTCTGGAAACACCATATATTTT. The rearrangement links TRBV4-2 to TRBJ1-3; D remains unclear. Germline V gene sequence: CDR1 LGHNA, CDR2 YNFKEQ. Deletions cut 0 bases from V and 0 bases from J, with 9 bases between. The CDR3 length is 16 residues.

The CDR3, as DNA: TGCGCCAGCAGCCACCTAGCTAAGGGTTTAGGGTTTAATGAAAAACTGTTTTTT. As protein: CASSHLAKGLGFNEKLFF. The gene calls are TRBV4-3 and TRBJ1-4; D gene unclear. Germline V gene sequence: CDR1 LGHNA, CDR2 YSLEER. V lost 3 bases, J lost 4 bases, and 21 bases lay in between. The CDR3 has 18 amino acids.

Only a few counts were recorded for this clonotype. This chain uses TRBV5-8 with TRBJ2-2, with D unresolved. V was trimmed by 2 bases and J by 3 bases, leaving 17 bases between them. CDR1 and CDR2 (germline): SGHTS, YDEGEE. The CDR3 runs 17 residues. CDR3 coding DNA: TGTGCCAGCAGCTTTCTTCGGTCAGGCTCGGACACCGGGGAGCTGTTTTTT. It is translated as CASSFLRSGSDTGELFF.

CDR3 nucleotides: TGCAGTGCTATTGGCCTAGCGGGAGTCAACAATGAGCAGTTCTTC. Its protein product is CSAIGLAGVNNEQFF. This chain uses TRBV20-1 with TRBJ2-1; 10 nucleotides line up with TRBD2. CDR1 is DFQATT and CDR2 is SNEGSKA in the germline V gene (reference sequence). This CDR3 contains 15 residues. V shed 4 bases, J shed 5 bases, and the junction held 8 bases outside the gene matches.

The rearrangement uses TRBV7-8 and TRBJ2-1; 7 nucleotides match TRBD2. The CDR3 runs to 15 residues. With 5 bases clipped from V and 7 bases from J, the junction kept 11 bases outside the gene matches. Per germline, CDR1 SGHVS and CDR2 FQNEAQ. The CDR3 coding sequence is TGTGCCAGCAGCGTGGGGGGGGGATTAGGTAATGAGCAGTTCTTC. Translating it yields CASSVGGGLGNEQFF.

The genes are TRBV11-2 and TRBJ2-4; 7 bases are shared with TRBD1. Germline CDR1 SGHAT, CDR2 FQNNGV. The CDR3 spans 20 residues. V lost 5 bases to trimming and J lost 0 bases; unmatched junction nucleotides: 19. The CDR3 is CASSPHGWDSTNLAKNIQYF. CDR3 nucleotide sequence: TGTGCCAGCAGCCCCCATGGGTGGGACAGCACTAACTTAGCCAAAAACATTCAGTACTTC.

The V call is TRBV29-1, the J call TRBJ2-1; perhaps TRBD1 as D (5 bases). Germline V gene lookup returns CDR1 SQVTM and CDR2 ANQGSEA. This CDR3 comprises 16 residues. Deletions cut 3 bases from V and 0 bases from J, with 15 bases between. The CDR3 region is CSVEGMGRSSYNEQFF. CDR3 sequence (DNA): TGCAGCGTTGAGGGTATGGGGCGGAGCTCCTACAATGAGCAGTTCTTC.

This clonotype was observed a handful of times. This sequence joins TRBV6-1 and TRBJ2-1; 11 nucleotides line up with TRBD2. CDR1 MNHNS and CDR2 SASEGT come from the germline V gene. The V and J ends lost 6 bases and 12 bases, in that order; junction bases with no gene match: 16. This CDR3 is built from 16 residues. CDR3 bases: TGTGCCAGCAGGGAATCCGGGACTAGCGGACGACCTAGGCAGTTCTTC. Protein: CASRESGTSGRPRQFF.

This clonotype has only a few counts. The J gene is TRBJ2-1, the V gene TRBV29-1; the match to TRBD2 covers 9 bases. Germline CDR1 and CDR2: SQVTM and ANQGSEA. There are 14 residues in the CDR3. The junction had 7 bases not matched to a gene; V was cut back by 6 bases and J by 4 bases. The CDR3 bases are TGCAGCGTGATGCTAGCGGGATTTTACAATGAGCAGTTCTTC. It translates to CSVMLAGFYNEQFF.

The rearrangement links TRBV30 to TRBJ2-7; 8 nucleotides agree with TRBD2. The ends lost 2 bases at V and 0 bases at J; junction bases unmatched: 6. CDR1 and CDR2 (germline): GTSNPN, SVGIG (reference sequence). This CDR3 is 15 amino acids long. The CDR3 DNA sequence: TGTGCCTGGAGTTCGGCGGGAGGTAACTCCTACGAGCAGTACTTC. Its translation: CAWSSAGGNSYEQYF.

The V gene is TRBV11-2, the J gene TRBJ2-5; D is unclear. The CDR3 covers 15 residues. CDR1 and CDR2 (germline): SGHAT, FQNNGV. Trimming removed 3 bases from V and 1 base from J, with 12 bases in between. CDR3 sequence reads: CASSLVLASQETQYF. In nucleotides, the CDR3 is TGTGCCAGCAGCTTGGTTTTGGCTAGCCAAGAGACCCAGTACTTC.

This clonotype was seen a handful of times. This chain joins TRBV25-1 and TRBJ2-1; D is unresolved. Germline V gene lookup returns CDR1 MGHDK and CDR2 SYGVNS. The CDR3 runs to 17 residues. The V end was cut by 6 bases, the J end by 0 bases, with 18 bases between. The CDR3 DNA sequence: TGTGCCAGCAGCAATTCAGTAGGCCGAGCCTCCTACAATGAGCAGTTCTTC. This codes for CASSNSVGRASYNEQFF. Filled out from reference TRBV25-1 and TRBJ2-1, the complete variable domain reads EADIYQTPRYLVIGTGKKITLECSQTMGHDKMYWYQQDPGMELHLIHYSYGVNSTEKGDLSSESTVSRIRTEHFPLTLESARPSHTSQYLCASSNSVGRASYNEQFFGPGTRLTVL.

This rearrangement joins TRBV27 to TRBJ2-3, with 7 bases that match TRBD2. The CDR3 totals 16 residues. With V trimmed by 2 bases and J by 2 bases, 7 bases remained unmatched. Germline V gives CDR1 MNHEY, CDR2 SMNVEV (reference sequence). DNA for the CDR3: TGTGCCAGCAGTTTAGGGGCGGGGAGGGTCACAGATACGCAGTATTTT. It specifies CASSLGAGRVTDTQYF.

In this sample, this clonotype turned up a few times. J is TRBJ1-4 and V is TRBV6-1; D perhaps matches TRBD1 (5 bases). V was trimmed by 2 bases and J by 6 bases, leaving 16 bases between them. Per the germline V gene, CDR1 is MNHNS and CDR2 is SASEGT. The CDR3 runs 16 residues. CDR3 coding DNA: TGTGCCAGCAGTGAATATGCGGGGCAGGCGGATGAAAAACTGTTTTTT. This sequence encodes CASSEYAGQADEKLFF.

Notes on this clonotype: The junction differs from germline at one of its ends, possibly a read error. The V gene is TRBV28, the J gene TRBJ2-1; D gene unclear. CDR1 is MDHEN and CDR2 is SYDVKM in the germline V gene. CDR3 size: 15 residues. The CDR3 DNA follows: TGTGCCAGCAGTCTAAAGCCCCGCTCCTACAAAGAGCAGTTCTTC. It is translated as CASSLKPRSYKEQFF.

This clonotype was recorded a few times. The chain links TRBV6-1 to TRBJ2-6, with D perhaps matching TRBD1 (6 bases). V lost 8 bases and J 1 base, leaving 12 bases between the germline ends. This CDR3 contains 15 residues. CDR1 MNHNS and CDR2 SASEGT come from the germline V gene. The chain's CDR3 is CASGNTGSGANVLTF. The CDR3 DNA reads TGTGCCAGCGGGAATACAGGGTCTGGGGCCAACGTCCTGACTTTC.

The gene calls are TRBV28 and TRBJ2-2; D may match TRBD1 or TRBD2 (6 bases each). Germline CDR1 reads MDHEN; CDR2 reads SYDVKM. Trimming removed 4 bases from V and 4 bases from J, with 13 bases in between. The CDR3 spans 15 residues. CDR3 amino acids: CASSSQGGGTGELFF. In DNA form, the CDR3 reads TGTGCCAGCAGTTCCCAAGGAGGGGGCACCGGGGAGCTGTTTTTT. Variable domain in full (rest from reference TRBV28 and TRBJ2-2): DVKVTQSSRYLVKRTGEKVFLECVQDMDHENMFWYRQDPGLGLRLIYFSYDVKMKEKGDIPEGYSVSREKKERFSLILESASTNQTSMYLCASSSQGGGTGELFFGEGSRLTVL.

This chain connects TRBV20-1 to TRBJ2-4, with D perhaps TRBD2 (6 bases). The CDR3 consists of 13 residues. V lost 0 bases, J lost 5 bases, and 8 bases lay in between. The V gene's germline CDR1 is DFQATT and CDR2 SNEGSKA (reference sequence). This CDR3 reads CSARDWGENIQYF. The CDR3 region has the DNA TGCAGTGCTAGAGATTGGGGGGAAAACATTCAGTACTTC.

The V and J genes are TRBV6-2 or TRBV6-3 and TRBJ2-3; D not certain. The CDR3 has 12 amino acids. The V end lost 8 bases, the J end lost 6 bases, and 12 bases lay between the germline ends. Germline CDR1 reads MNHEY; CDR2 reads SVGEGT. CDR3 residues: CASASVVDTQYF. The CDR3 DNA follows: TGTGCCAGCGCCTCCGTCGTGGATACGCAGTATTTT.